The rows below give T cell receptor beta chains drawn from one sample of a study of T cells after yellow fever vaccination. One entry per CDR3 protein, called by TCRdb with MiXCR from the 5' RACE reads. The table lists approximately 350,000 distinct CDR3 sequences, around a tenth of them singletons, with 18% in the top ten. The sample here was PBMCs, taken on the day of the first yellow fever vaccination. The receptors originated from a man younger than 35 who received the YFV17D yellow fever vaccine. The CDR3 runs from the conserved cysteine through the conserved F or W. D genes are given only for firm matches. Where a row states a size, it is once, few, many or the class of an expanded clone; other rows omit it.

D gene,J gene,V gene,clone size,CDR3 protein,CDR3 DNA
-,TRBJ1-5,TRBV6-2/TRBV6-3,few,CASSSWRPYNQPQHF,TGTGCCAGCAGTTCCTGGAGACCGTACAATCAGCCCCAGCATTTT
-,TRBJ1-2,TRBV11-2,few,CASSVRRGDGYTF,TGTGCCAGCAGCGTGAGACGGGGGGATGGCTACACCTTC
-,TRBJ1-5,TRBV12-3/TRBV12-4,-,CASSLIPQPQHF,TGTGCCAGCAGTTTAATCCCTCAGCCCCAGCATTTT
-,TRBJ2-7,TRBV7-6,few,CASSLGAAYEGYF,TGTGCCAGCAGCTTAGGTGCAGCCTACGAGGGGTACTTC
-,TRBJ1-1,TRBV6-5,few,CASSYLHRASEAFF,TGTGCCAGCAGTTACTTGCACAGGGCGAGTGAAGCTTTCTTT
-,TRBJ1-2,TRBV6-2/TRBV6-3,few,CASSYSRLPWGYTF,TGTGCCAGCAGTTACAGCAGGCTTCCTTGGGGCTACACCTTC
-,TRBJ2-3,TRBV5-1,few,CASREGRTDTQYF,TGCGCCAGCAGAGAGGGCCGGACAGATACGCAGTATTTT
-,TRBJ1-4,TRBV7-9,-,CASSPGSEGRNEKLFF,TGTGCCAGCAGCCCCGGGTCGGAGGGGCGTAATGAAAAACTGTTTTTT
TRBD1,TRBJ1-5,TRBV20-1,-,CSAPDRANQPQHF,TGCAGTGCTCCTGACAGGGCTAATCAGCCCCAGCATTTT
TRBD1,TRBJ1-4,TRBV12-3/TRBV12-4,-,CASRRGQGTNEKLFF,TGTGCCAGCAGACGGGGACAGGGAACTAATGAAAAACTGTTTTTT
TRBD1,TRBJ1-3,TRBV7-9,few,CASSPPGTAKNTIYF,TGTGCCAGCAGCCCTCCCGGGACAGCAAAAAACACCATATATTTT
-,TRBJ1-2,TRBV11-2,few,CASSLVPLGSYGYTF,TGTGCCAGCAGCTTAGTCCCCTTAGGGTCCTATGGCTACACCTTC
TRBD1,TRBJ2-5,TRBV12-3/TRBV12-4,few,CASSFRGTGVQETQYF,TGTGCCAGCAGTTTCCGGGGGACAGGGGTCCAAGAGACCCAGTACTTC
TRBD1,TRBJ2-7,TRBV5-1,many,CASSLGRGTVYEQYF,TGCGCCAGCAGCTTGGGTAGAGGGACAGTCTACGAGCAGTACTTC